Presented here are 5 T cell receptor beta chains from one specimen sequenced in a study of blood T cell repertoires in COVID-19. Generated by immunoSEQ multiplex PCR, the TCRdb table keeps only in-frame clones and is missing some. The repertoire holds tens of thousands of clones, with around 89% as singletons. The sequenced sample was peripheral blood. The receptors originated from a man between 60 and 70 years old with acute or convalescent COVID-19.

This chain links TRBV30 with TRBJ2-5, with 9 bases fitting TRBD1. J was trimmed by 5 bases and V by 0 bases; bases with no gene match: 7. CDR1 GTSNPN and CDR2 SVGIG come from the germline V gene (reference sequence). The CDR3 is 15 amino acids. Written as DNA, the CDR3 is TGTGCCTGGAGTGTTGGAACAGGGGGCGTTGAGACCCAGTACTTC. It codes for CAWSVGTGGVETQYF.

This chain connects TRBV5-4 to TRBJ1-3; weak D call: TRBD1 (5 bases). Trimming removed 4 bases from V and 4 bases from J, with 15 bases in between. The CDR3 contains 15 residues. Germline V gene lookup returns CDR1 SGHNT and CDR2 YYREEE (reference sequence). CDR3 nucleotide sequence: TGTGCCAGCAGCCCGGACCCAGGGTACGGAAACACCATATATTTT. It is translated as CASSPDPGYGNTIYF.

The chain has TRBV7-2 and TRBJ2-7; D is possibly TRBD1 (6 bases). The CDR3 is 17 residues long. The V gene's germline CDR1 is SGHTA and CDR2 FQGNSA. V lost 5 bases and J 2 bases, leaving 22 bases between the germline ends. The CDR3: CASSPDQGLQPPYEQYF. As DNA, the CDR3 is TGTGCCAGCAGCCCAGATCAGGGGCTCCAACCTCCCTACGAGCAGTACTTC.

The chain uses TRBV5-4 and TRBJ1-4; no clear D gene. Germline-derived CDR1 and CDR2 are SGHNT and YYREEE (reference sequence). Trimming took off 0 bases at V and 5 bases at J, with 14 bases between the two ends. The CDR3 has 16 residues. The CDR3 DNA reads as TGTGCCAGCAGCTTGGGGAGGAGGGAGGGAAATGAAAAACTGTTTTTT. Amino acids: CASSLGRREGNEKLFF.

The chain carries TRBV7-6 and TRBJ1-2; 8 nucleotides line up with TRBD1. The CDR3 is made up of 13 amino acids. Per germline, CDR1 SGHVS and CDR2 FNYEAQ. V dropped 4 bases and J dropped 8; count of bases not matched to a gene: 6. The CDR3 spells CASSSRTGLGYTF. In nucleotides, the CDR3 is TGTGCCAGCAGCTCCCGGACAGGGTTGGGCTACACCTTC.